The present TCR beta chain was sequenced within a study of blood T cell repertoires in COVID-19. Whole-study context: PBMCs, B-cell-depleted T cells, or T cells provided the cDNA or gDNA that made up the material.

TCRdb's table, derived via immunoSEQ multiplex PCR, lists solely in-frame clones and lacks some. The sample has roughly 200,000 clones, about 85% seen once; the top ten hold 15% to 20%. Participant age was roughly 18 to 90 years, and participants resided in roughly 25 US areas. CDR3 length: 13 residues. V lost 6 bases and J 3 bases, leaving 15 bases between the germline ends. The germline gives CDR1 SQVTM, CDR2 ANQGSEA. Worth noting for this clone: Other DNA sequences in this sample translate to the same CDR3.

Sequences were obtained from PBMCs or T cells enriched from blood (not recorded which). The TCR originated in a man aged 35 to 55 who had recovered from COVID-19. J is TRBJ2-7 and V is TRBV29-1, with D possibly matching TRBD1 (6 bases). The CDR3 loop is CSVKRTASYEQYF. CDR3 coding DNA: TGCAGCGTCAAAAGGACAGCTAGCTACGAGCAGTACTTC.